This entry concerns a single TCR beta chain. As yet, its antigen is unknown. Sequencing used cDNA as its template, made by extracting RNA and reverse transcribing it. Assay: immunoSEQ multiplex PCR; the TCRdb copy retains only in-frame clones and omits some. The data contain roughly 250,000 clones, about two thirds of them singletons. This record belongs to a study of CD8+ T cells in alopecia areata. The CDR3 is made up of 17 amino acids. Germline V CDR1 and CDR2: SGHVS, FNYEAQ. V gave up 2 bases and J gave up 6 bases; unmatched junction bases: 14. The study's findings and limits: Researchers report lesional scalp, most notably alopecia totalis/universalis, outstripped normal scalp in clonality.

This sequence joins TRBV7-6 and TRBJ2-5; 8 bases match TRBD1. The input for sequencing was CD4+ T cells sorted from blood, taken at week 0. This TCR was recovered from a human donor with alopecia areata. The CDR3, as DNA: TGTGCCAGCAGCTTACGGTTTGTCGGCAGGGGGCAAAAGACCCAGTACTTC. Translating it yields CASSLRFVGRGQKTQYF.